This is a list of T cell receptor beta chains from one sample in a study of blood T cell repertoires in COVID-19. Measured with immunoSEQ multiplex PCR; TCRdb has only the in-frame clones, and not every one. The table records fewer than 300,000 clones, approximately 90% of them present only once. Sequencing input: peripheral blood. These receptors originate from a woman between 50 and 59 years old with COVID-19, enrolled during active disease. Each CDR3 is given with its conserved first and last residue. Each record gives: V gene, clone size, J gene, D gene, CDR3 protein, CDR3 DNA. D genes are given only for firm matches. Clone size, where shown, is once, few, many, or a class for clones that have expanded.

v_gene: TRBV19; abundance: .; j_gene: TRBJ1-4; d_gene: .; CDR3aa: CASSIVSGGGHEKLFF; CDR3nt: TGTGCCAGTAGTATAGTATCCGGGGGGGGCCATGAAAAACTGTTTTTT
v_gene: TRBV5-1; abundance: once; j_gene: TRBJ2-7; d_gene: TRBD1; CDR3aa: CASSPDRALYEQYF; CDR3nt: TGCGCCAGCAGCCCCGACAGGGCCCTCTACGAGCAGTACTTC
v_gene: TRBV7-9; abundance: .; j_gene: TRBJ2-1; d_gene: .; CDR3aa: CASSLRDSASGQFF; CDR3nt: TGTGCCAGCAGCTTACGAGACTCCGCCAGCGGGCAGTTCTTC
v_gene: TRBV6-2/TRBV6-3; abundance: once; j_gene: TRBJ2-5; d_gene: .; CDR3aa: CASSYWREETQYF; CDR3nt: TGTGCCAGCAGTTATTGGCGGGAAGAGACCCAGTACTTC
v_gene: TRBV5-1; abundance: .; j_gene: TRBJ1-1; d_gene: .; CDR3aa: CASSSGTPRGTEAFF; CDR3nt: TGCGCCAGCAGTTCTGGAACCCCCCGGGGCACTGAAGCTTTCTTT
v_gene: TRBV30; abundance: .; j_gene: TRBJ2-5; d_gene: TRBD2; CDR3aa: CAWSVRTSGSRETQYF; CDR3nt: TGTGCCTGGAGTGTACGGACTAGCGGGAGTCGGGAGACCCAGTACTTC
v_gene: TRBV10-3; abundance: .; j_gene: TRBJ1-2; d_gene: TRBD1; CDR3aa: CANLYRGPVGGYTF; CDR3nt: TGTGCCAACCTATACAGGGGGCCGGTGGGGGGCTACACCTTC
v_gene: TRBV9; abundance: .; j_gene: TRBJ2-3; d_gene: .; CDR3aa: CASSVGSPSGTDTQYF; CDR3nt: TGTGCCAGCAGCGTCGGGTCGCCTAGCGGCACAGATACGCAGTATTTT
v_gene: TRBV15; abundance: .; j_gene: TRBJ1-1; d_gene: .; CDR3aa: CATSNRVNTEAFF; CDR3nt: TGTGCCACCTCCAACAGGGTGAACACTGAAGCTTTCTTT
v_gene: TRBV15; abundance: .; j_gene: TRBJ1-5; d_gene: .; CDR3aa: CATSEGSNQPQHF; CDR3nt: TGTGCCACCAGTGAGGGTAGCAATCAGCCCCAGCATTTT
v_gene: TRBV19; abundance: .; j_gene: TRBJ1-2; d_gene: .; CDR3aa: CASSFGGYGYTF; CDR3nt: TGTGCCAGTAGTTTCGGGGGCTATGGCTACACCTTC
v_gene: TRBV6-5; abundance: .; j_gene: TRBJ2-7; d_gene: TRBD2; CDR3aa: CASSSGRSFFEQYF; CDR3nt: TGTGCCAGCAGTAGCGGGAGGTCTTTTTTCGAGCAGTACTTC
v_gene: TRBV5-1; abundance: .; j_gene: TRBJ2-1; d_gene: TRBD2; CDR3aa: CASSLSGDSYNEQFF; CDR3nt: TGCGCCAGCAGCTTGAGCGGGGATTCCTACAATGAGCAGTTCTTC
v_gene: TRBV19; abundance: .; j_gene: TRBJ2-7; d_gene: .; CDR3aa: CASSLQGSIFYEQYF; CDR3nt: TGTGCCAGTAGCTTACAGGGCAGTATCTTCTACGAGCAGTACTTC
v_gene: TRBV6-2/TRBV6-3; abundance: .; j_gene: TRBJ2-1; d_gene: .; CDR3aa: CASSLGHLSSYNEQFF; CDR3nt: TGTGCCAGCAGCCTGGGACACCTGAGCTCCTACAATGAGCAGTTCTTC
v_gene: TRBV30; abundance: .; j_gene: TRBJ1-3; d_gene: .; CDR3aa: CAWTTGPGNTIYF; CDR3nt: TGTGCCTGGACGACAGGCCCTGGAAACACCATATATTTT
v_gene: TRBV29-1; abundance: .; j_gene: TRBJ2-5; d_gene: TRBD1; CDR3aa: CSGTTDREPQETQYF; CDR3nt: TGCAGCGGCACGACGGACAGGGAGCCTCAAGAGACCCAGTACTTC
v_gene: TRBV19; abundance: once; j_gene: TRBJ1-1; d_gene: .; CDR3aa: CASGRGVAEAFF; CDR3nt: TGTGCCAGTGGGAGAGGAGTGGCTGAAGCTTTCTTT
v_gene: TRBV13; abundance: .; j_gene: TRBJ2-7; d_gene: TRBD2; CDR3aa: CASSFSSGSYEQYF; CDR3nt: TGTGCCAGCAGCTTTTCTAGCGGGAGTTACGAGCAGTACTTC
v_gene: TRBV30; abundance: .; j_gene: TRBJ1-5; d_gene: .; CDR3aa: CAWSGQRNQPQHF; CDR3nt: TGTGCCTGGAGCGGACAGCGCAATCAGCCCCAGCATTTT
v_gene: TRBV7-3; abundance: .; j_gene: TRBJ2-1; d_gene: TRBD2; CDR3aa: CASSPGLAEPYNEQFF; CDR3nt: TGTGCCAGCAGCCCGGGACTAGCGGAGCCCTACAATGAGCAGTTCTTC
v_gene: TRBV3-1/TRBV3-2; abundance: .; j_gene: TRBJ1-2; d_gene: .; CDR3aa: CASSQNRGPNYGYTF; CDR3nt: TGTGCCAGCAGCCAAAATCGGGGTCCTAACTATGGCTACACCTTC
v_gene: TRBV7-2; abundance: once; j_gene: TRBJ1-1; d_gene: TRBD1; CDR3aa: CASSETGGWTEAFF; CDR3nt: TGTGCCAGCAGCGAGACAGGGGGCTGGACTGAAGCTTTCTTT
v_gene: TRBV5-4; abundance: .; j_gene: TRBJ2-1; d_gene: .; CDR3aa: CASSLARGSYNEQFF; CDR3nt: TGTGCCAGCAGCTTGGCCAGAGGCTCCTACAATGAGCAGTTCTTC
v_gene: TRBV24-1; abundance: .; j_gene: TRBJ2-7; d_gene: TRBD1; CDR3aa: CATSDPGTGGDEQYF; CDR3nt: TGTGCCACCAGTGATCCCGGGACAGGGGGTGACGAGCAGTACTTC
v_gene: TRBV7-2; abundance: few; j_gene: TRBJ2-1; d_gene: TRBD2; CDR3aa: CASSFSGRARDEQFF; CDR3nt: TGTGCCAGCAGCTTCAGCGGGAGGGCAAGAGATGAGCAGTTCTTC
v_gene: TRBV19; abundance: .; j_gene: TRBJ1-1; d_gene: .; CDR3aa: CASSGAGPLETEAFF; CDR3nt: TGTGCCAGTAGTGGGGCAGGGCCGTTGGAAACTGAAGCTTTCTTT
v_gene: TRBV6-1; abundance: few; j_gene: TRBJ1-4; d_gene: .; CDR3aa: CASSERDNRVSEKLFF; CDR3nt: TGTGCCAGCAGTGAACGGGACAACAGGGTTAGTGAAAAACTGTTTTTT
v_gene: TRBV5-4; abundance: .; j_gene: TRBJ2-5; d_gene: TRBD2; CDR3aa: CASSYSGRATGETQYF; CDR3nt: TGTGCCAGCAGCTATAGCGGGAGGGCGACTGGGGAGACCCAGTACTTC
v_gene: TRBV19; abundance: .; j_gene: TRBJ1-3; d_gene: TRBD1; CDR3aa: CASSVRTGSGNTIYF; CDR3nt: TGTGCCAGTAGTGTCCGGACAGGCTCTGGAAACACCATATATTTT
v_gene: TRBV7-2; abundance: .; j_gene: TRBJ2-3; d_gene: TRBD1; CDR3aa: CASSLYRGFGTDTQYF; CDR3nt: TGTGCCAGCAGCTTGTACAGGGGGTTTGGCACAGATACGCAGTATTTT
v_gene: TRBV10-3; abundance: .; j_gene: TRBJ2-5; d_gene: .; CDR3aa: CAISPIGGGRETQYF; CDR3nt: TGTGCCATCAGTCCAATTGGAGGGGGCCGGGAGACCCAGTACTTC
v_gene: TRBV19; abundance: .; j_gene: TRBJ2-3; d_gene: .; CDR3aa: CASRRQGSSPTDTQYF; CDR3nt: TGTGCCAGTAGACGCCAGGGTAGCAGCCCCACAGATACGCAGTATTTT
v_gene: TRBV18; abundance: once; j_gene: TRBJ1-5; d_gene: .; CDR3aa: CASSPAGTGNQPQHF; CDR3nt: TGTGCCAGCTCACCTGCAGGTACAGGTAATCAGCCCCAGCATTTT
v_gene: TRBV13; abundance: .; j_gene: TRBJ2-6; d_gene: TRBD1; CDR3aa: CAASSGTGVNSGANVLTF; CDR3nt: TGTGCCGCTTCTTCCGGGACAGGGGTAAACTCTGGGGCCAACGTCCTGACTTTC
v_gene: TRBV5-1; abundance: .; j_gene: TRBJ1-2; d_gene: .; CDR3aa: CASSHFGRGVVDYGYTF; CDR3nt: TGCGCCAGCAGCCATTTTGGCAGGGGAGTAGTCGACTATGGCTACACCTTC
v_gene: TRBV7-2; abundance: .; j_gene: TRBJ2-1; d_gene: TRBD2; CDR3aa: CASRMSGINNEQFF; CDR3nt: TGTGCCAGCAGGATGAGCGGGATCAACAATGAGCAGTTCTTC
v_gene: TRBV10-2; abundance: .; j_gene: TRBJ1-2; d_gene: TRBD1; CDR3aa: CASRPGGSDYGYTF; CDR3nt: TGCGCCAGCAGACCAGGGGGCAGCGACTATGGCTACACCTTC
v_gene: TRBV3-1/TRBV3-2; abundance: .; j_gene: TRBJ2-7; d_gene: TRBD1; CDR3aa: CASSQGTGLTLSSYEQYF; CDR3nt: TGTGCCAGCAGCCAAGGGACAGGTCTTACACTCTCCTCCTACGAGCAGTACTTC
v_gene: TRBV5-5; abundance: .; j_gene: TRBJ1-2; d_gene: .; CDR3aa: CASSLRAGVYGYTF; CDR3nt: TGTGCCAGCAGCTTGAGGGCAGGGGTTTATGGCTACACCTTC
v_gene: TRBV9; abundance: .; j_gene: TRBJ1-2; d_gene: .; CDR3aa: CASSPTGHAVKDLYGYTF; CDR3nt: TGTGCCAGCAGTCCCACAGGGCATGCCGTTAAGGACCTCTATGGCTACACCTTC
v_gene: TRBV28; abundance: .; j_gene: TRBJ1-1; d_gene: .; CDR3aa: CASSFQPDYTEAFF; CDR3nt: TGTGCCAGCAGTTTTCAGCCAGACTACACTGAAGCTTTCTTT
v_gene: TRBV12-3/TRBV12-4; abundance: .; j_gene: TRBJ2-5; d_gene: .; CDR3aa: CASSDRSKTQYF; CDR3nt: TGTGCCAGCAGTGACAGGTCAAAGACCCAGTACTTC
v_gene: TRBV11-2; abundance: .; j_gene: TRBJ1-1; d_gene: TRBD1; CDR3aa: CASSHGQGAEAFF; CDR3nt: TGTGCCAGCAGCCACGGACAGGGAGCTGAAGCTTTCTTT
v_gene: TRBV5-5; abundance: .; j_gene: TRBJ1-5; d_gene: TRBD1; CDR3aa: CASSLAVQGGNQPQHF; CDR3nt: TGTGCCAGCAGCTTGGCCGTCCAGGGGGGCAATCAGCCCCAGCATTTT
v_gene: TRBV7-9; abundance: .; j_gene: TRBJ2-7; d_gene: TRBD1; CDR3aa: CASSLGTGSYEQYF; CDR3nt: TGTGCCAGCAGCCTCGGGACAGGTTCCTACGAGCAGTACTTC
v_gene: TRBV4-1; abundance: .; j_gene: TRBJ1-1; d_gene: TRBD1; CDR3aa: CASSRDRNTEAFF; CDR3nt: TGCGCCAGCAGCAGGGACAGGAACACTGAAGCTTTCTTT
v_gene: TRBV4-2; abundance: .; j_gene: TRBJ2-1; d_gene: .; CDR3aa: CASSQEPQRPVYNEQFF; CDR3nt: TGTGCCAGCAGCCAAGAACCTCAGCGGCCCGTCTACAATGAGCAGTTCTTC
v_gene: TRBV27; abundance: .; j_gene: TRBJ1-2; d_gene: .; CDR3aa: CASSLLGGRYYGYTF; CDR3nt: TGTGCCAGCAGTCTCTTGGGAGGGAGGTACTATGGCTACACCTTC
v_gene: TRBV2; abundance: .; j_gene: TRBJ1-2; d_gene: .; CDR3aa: CARPTPDRINFGYTF; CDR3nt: TGTGCCAGACCTACGCCCGACAGGATTAACTTTGGCTACACCTTC
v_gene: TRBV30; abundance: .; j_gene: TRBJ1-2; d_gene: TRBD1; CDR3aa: CAWSGGTDYGYTF; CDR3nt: TGTGCCTGGAGTGGAGGGACAGACTATGGCTACACCTTC
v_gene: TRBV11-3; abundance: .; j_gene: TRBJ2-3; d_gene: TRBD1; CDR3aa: CASSLDSDRARYF; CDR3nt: TGTGCCAGCAGCTTAGATTCGGACAGGGCCAGGTATTTT